This TCR beta chain was captured by sequencing in a study of blood T cell repertoires in COVID-19. Turning to the study itself: PBMCs, B-cell-depleted T cells, or T cells provided the cDNA or gDNA that made up the material.

As handled by the study authors: The authors estimated nucleated cell counts from reference gene primer amplification. TCRdb's table, derived via immunoSEQ multiplex PCR, lists solely in-frame clones and lacks some. The V and J calls and clone size come from that table; D and trimming were worked out from the DNA. The sample carries 110,000 or so clones, more than 80% recorded once. Trimming took 4 bases from V and 6 from J; bases not matched to a gene: 8. This CDR3 contains 15 residues. The germline V gene has CDR1 SGHKS and CDR2 YYEKEE (reference sequence). This clone was seen a handful of times. The chain carries TRBV5-5 and TRBJ1-5; 9 nucleotides line up with TRBD1. The sequenced material came from peripheral blood. This clonotype originated in a woman between 50 and 59 years old with acute or convalescent COVID-19. CDR3 protein: CASSLRTGVPQPQHF. CDR3 bases: TGTGCCAGCAGCCTACGGACAGGGGTTCCTCAGCCCCAGCATTTT.